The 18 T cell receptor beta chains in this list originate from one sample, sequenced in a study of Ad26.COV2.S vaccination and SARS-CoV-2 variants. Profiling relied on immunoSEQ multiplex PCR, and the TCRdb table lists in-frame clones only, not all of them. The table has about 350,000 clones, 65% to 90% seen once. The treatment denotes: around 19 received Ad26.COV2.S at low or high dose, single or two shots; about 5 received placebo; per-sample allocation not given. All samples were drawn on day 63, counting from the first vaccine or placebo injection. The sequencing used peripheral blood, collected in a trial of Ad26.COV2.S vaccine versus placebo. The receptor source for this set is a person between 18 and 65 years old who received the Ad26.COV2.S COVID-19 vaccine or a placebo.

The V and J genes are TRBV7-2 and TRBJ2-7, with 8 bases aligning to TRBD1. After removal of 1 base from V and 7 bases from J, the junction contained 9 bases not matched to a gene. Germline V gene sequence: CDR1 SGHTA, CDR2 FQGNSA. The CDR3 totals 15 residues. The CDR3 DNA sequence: TGTGCCAGCAGCTTAGGCCGGACAGGGCCGGGGGAGCAGTACTTC. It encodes CASSLGRTGPGEQYF.

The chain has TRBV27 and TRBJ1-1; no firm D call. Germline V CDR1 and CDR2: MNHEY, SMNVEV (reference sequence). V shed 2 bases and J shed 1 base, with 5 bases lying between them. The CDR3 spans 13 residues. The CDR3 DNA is TGTGCCAGCAGTTTAAACCGGAACACTGAAGCTTTCTTT. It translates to CASSLNRNTEAFF.

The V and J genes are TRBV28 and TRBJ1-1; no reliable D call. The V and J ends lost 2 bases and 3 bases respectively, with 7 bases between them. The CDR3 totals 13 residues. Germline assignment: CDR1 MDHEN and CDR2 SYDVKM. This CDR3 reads CASSLPDHTEAFF. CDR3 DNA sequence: TGTGCCAGCAGTTTACCTGACCACACTGAAGCTTTCTTT.

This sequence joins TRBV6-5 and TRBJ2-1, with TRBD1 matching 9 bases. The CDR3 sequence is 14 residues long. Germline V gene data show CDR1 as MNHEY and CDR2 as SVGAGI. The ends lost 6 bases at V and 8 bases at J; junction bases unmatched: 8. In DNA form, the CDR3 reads TGTGCCAGCAGACCCGACAGGGGGGTCGATGAGCAGTTCTTC. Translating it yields CASRPDRGVDEQFF.

The CDR3 sequence: CATGGALAGSTEAFF. DNA for the CDR3: TGTGCCACGGGCGGGGCCCTGGCCGGGAGCACTGAAGCTTTCTTT. This chain connects TRBV7-9 to TRBJ1-1; TRBD1 might be the D (5 bases). Trimming cost V 10 bases and J 4 bases, with 22 bases left between them. This CDR3 has 15 residues. Germline CDR1 is SEHNR and CDR2 is FQNEAQ (reference sequence). The entire variable domain, with the rest obtained from reference TRBV7-9 and TRBJ1-1, is as follows: DTGVSQNPRHKITKRGQNVTFRCDPISEHNRLYWYRQTLGQGPEFLTYFQNEAQLEKSRLLSDRFSAERPKGSFSTLEIQRTEQGDSAMYLCATGGALAGSTEAFFGQGTRLTVV.

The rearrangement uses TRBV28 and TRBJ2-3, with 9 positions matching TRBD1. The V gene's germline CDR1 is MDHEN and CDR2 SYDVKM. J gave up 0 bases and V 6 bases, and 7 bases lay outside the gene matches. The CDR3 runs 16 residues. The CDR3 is CASRPMDRGSTDTQYF. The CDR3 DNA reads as TGTGCCAGCAGACCGATGGACAGGGGAAGCACAGATACGCAGTATTTT.

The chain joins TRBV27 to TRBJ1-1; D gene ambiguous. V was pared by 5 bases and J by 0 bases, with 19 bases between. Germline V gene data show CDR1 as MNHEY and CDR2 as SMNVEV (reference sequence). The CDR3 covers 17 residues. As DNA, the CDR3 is TGTGCCAGCAGTCTTAAGGTGGGAGAAATGATGAACACTGAAGCTTTCTTT. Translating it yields CASSLKVGEMMNTEAFF.

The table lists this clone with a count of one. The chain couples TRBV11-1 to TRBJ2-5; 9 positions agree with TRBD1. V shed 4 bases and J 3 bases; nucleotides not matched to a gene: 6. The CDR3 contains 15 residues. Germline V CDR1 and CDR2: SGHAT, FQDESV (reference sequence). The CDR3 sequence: CASSSQGARKETQYF. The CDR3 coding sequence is TGTGCCAGCAGCTCACAGGGGGCCCGCAAAGAGACCCAGTACTTC.

CDR3 region: CASSLRGVGNQPQHF. CDR3 nucleotides: TGTGCCAGCAGCTTGAGAGGGGTAGGCAATCAGCCCCAGCATTTT. The chain has TRBV5-8 and TRBJ1-5, with D possibly TRBD1 on 5 matching bases. V lost 1 base and J lost 2, with 10 bases in between. The CDR3 has 15 amino acids. From germline, CDR1 is SGHTS and CDR2 YDEGEE.

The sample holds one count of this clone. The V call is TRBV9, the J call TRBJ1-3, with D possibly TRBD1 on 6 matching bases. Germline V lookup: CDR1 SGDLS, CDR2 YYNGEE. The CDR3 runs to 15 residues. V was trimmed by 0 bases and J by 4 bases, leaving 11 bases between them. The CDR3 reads CASSVVGGIGNTIYF. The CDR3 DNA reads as TGTGCCAGCAGCGTAGTTGGGGGCATCGGAAACACCATATATTTT.

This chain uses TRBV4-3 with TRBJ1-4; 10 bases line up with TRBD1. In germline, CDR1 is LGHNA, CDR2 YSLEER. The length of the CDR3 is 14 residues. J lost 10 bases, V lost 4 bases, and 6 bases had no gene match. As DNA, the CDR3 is TGCGCCAGCAGCCCCCGACAGGGGGCCGTAAAACTGTTTTTT. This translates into CASSPRQGAVKLFF.

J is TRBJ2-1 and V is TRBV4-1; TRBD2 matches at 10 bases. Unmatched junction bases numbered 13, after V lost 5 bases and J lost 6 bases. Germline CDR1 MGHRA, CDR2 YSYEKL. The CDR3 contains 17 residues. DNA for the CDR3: TGCGCCAGCAGCTACCAGAGCGGGGGGGGGATTTTCAATGAGCAGTTCTTC. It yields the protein CASSYQSGGGIFNEQFF.

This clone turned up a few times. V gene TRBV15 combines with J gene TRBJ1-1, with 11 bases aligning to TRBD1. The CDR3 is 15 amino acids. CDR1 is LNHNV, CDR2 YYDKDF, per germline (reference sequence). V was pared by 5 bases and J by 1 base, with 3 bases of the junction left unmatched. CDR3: CATSGGTGGNTEAFF. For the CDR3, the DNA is TGTGCCACCAGCGGAGGGACAGGGGGGAACACTGAAGCTTTCTTT.

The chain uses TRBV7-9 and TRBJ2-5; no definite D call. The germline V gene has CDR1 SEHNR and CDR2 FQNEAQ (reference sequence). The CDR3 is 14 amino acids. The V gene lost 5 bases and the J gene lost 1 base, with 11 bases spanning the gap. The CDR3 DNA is TGTGCCAGCAGCCCGGGCCGCCCCCAAGAGACCCAGTACTTC. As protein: CASSPGRPQETQYF.

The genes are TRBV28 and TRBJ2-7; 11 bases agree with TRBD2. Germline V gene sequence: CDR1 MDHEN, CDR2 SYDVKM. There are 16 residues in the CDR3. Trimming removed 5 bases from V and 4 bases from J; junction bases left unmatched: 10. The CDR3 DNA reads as TGTGCCAGCAGTGCCCCAATAGCGGGAGGGCCGTACGAGCAGTACTTC. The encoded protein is CASSAPIAGGPYEQYF.

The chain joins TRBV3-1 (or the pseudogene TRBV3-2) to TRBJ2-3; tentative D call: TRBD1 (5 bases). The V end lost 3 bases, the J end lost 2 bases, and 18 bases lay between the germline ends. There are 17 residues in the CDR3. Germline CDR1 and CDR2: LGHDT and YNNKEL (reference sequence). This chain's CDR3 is CASSHPGPDKDTDTQYF. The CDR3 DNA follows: TGTGCCAGCAGCCATCCTGGGCCGGACAAAGACACAGATACGCAGTATTTT.

CDR3 in amino acids: CASSYPGQNTEAFF. The CDR3 DNA follows: TGTGCCAGCAGCTACCCGGGACAGAACACTGAAGCTTTCTTT. The genes are TRBV7-6 and TRBJ1-1; D is perhaps TRBD1 (6 bases). This CDR3 has 14 amino acids. Germline CDR1 reads SGHVS; CDR2 reads FNYEAQ. V was shortened by 4 bases and J by 1 base, with 10 bases between the two germline ends.

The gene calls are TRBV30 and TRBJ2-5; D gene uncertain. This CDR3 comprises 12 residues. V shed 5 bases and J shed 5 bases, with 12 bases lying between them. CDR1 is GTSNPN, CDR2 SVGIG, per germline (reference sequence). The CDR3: CAWLFLGETQYF. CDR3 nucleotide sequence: TGTGCCTGGCTCTTCTTAGGGGAGACCCAGTACTTC.